Presented here are 4 T cell receptor beta chains from one specimen sequenced in a study of cytomegalovirus exposure and HLA in healthy donors. Primers for the PCR totalled 60 Vbeta and 13 Jbeta. Here immunoSEQ multiplex PCR was the method, and the copy in TCRdb shows in-frame clones only, minus some. The table includes 150,000 to 200,000 clones, approximately 59% detected once. Sequenced: PBMCs. The source of these receptors is a middle-aged man in good health and CMV-seronegative.

This clone was seen more than once but under ten times. The chain has TRBV4-2 and TRBJ2-5; possibly TRBD2 for D (7 bases). The DNA matches TRBJ2-7 better at its end, which makes the J call doubtful. CDR3 length: 15 residues. Germline CDR1 and CDR2: LGHNA and YNFKEQ. CDR3 loop: CASSQWGGPTYEQYF. DNA for the CDR3: TGTGCCAGCAGCCAGTGGGGGGGCCCGACCTACGAGCAGTACTTC.

The gene calls are TRBV29-1 and TRBJ2-1, with TRBD2 matching over 8 bases. Germline V gene data show CDR1 as SQVTM and CDR2 as ANQGSEA. V shed 4 bases and J 2 bases; nucleotides not matched to a gene: 10. This CDR3 has 16 residues. The CDR3 sequence is CSVVLAQRETYNEQFF. The CDR3 DNA is TGCAGCGTTGTCCTAGCCCAGCGGGAGACCTACAATGAGCAGTTCTTC.

The chain is built from TRBV5-5 and TRBJ1-2, with D perhaps TRBD1 (5 bases). Trimming took off 0 bases at V and 2 bases at J, with 14 bases between the two ends. Per the germline V gene, CDR1 is SGHKS and CDR2 is YYEKEE (reference sequence). There are 16 residues in the CDR3. Here the CDR3 DNA reads TGTGCCAGCAGCTTGGCCCCTCAGGGCTTAAACTATGGCTACACCTTC. It specifies CASSLAPQGLNYGYTF.

This chain connects TRBV27 to TRBJ2-5; TRBD1 matches 7 bases. Germline CDR1 and CDR2: MNHEY and SMNVEV (reference sequence). J gave up 5 bases and V 5 bases, and 11 bases lay outside the gene matches. The CDR3 is made up of 15 amino acids. The CDR3 is CASSTQTGEFETQYF. DNA of the CDR3: TGTGCCAGCAGTACCCAAACAGGGGAATTCGAGACCCAGTACTTC.